The present T cell receptor beta chain was sequenced within a study of T-cell memory formation after mild COVID-19. TCRdb itself ran the 5' RACE reads through MiXCR, one entry per CDR3 protein. The repertoire has roughly 120,000 distinct CDR3 sequences, 16% of them found once; the top ten carry around 14%. Germline loops: CDR1 SGHTA, CDR2 FQGNSA. The V and J ends lost 5 bases and 2 bases respectively, with 12 bases between them. The CDR3 loop spans 14 amino acids. The sequencing sample was made of PBMCs or a T cell subset sorted from them (not recorded which). The sequence was obtained from an adult woman who had mild COVID-19 (a few samples of this study predate the infection). Cell type and time point are not known. The chain links TRBV7-2 to TRBJ2-5; D is unresolved. The chain's CDR3 is CASSRGRLQETQYF. The CDR3 bases are TGTGCCAGCAGCCGCGGACGGCTTCAAGAGACCCAGTACTTC.